This TCR beta chain was retrieved from a study of T-cell reconstitution after alpha-beta-depleted transplantation in children. A TCRbeta library incorporating unique molecular identifiers was prepared. TCRdb ran MiXCR on the PCR reads and lists one entry per CDR3 protein. Here the sample spans 350,000 to 450,000 distinct CDR3 sequences, about 20% being singletons. This CDR3 contains 15 residues. V was cut by 0 bases and J by 2 bases, with 11 bases left in between. Germline CDR1 LGHNA, CDR2 YSLEER. The J gene is TRBJ2-7, the V gene TRBV4-3; TRBD1 is a possible D gene (6 bases). This clonotype was sampled from a human donor who donated a stem cell graft to a child with acute myeloid leukemia. Sample: PBMCs from the stem cell graft donor, taken from the stem cell graft. CDR3 in DNA: TGCGCCAGCAGCCAAGATGGGAAGGGGGCCTACGAGCAGTACTTC. It yields the protein CASSQDGKGAYEQYF.